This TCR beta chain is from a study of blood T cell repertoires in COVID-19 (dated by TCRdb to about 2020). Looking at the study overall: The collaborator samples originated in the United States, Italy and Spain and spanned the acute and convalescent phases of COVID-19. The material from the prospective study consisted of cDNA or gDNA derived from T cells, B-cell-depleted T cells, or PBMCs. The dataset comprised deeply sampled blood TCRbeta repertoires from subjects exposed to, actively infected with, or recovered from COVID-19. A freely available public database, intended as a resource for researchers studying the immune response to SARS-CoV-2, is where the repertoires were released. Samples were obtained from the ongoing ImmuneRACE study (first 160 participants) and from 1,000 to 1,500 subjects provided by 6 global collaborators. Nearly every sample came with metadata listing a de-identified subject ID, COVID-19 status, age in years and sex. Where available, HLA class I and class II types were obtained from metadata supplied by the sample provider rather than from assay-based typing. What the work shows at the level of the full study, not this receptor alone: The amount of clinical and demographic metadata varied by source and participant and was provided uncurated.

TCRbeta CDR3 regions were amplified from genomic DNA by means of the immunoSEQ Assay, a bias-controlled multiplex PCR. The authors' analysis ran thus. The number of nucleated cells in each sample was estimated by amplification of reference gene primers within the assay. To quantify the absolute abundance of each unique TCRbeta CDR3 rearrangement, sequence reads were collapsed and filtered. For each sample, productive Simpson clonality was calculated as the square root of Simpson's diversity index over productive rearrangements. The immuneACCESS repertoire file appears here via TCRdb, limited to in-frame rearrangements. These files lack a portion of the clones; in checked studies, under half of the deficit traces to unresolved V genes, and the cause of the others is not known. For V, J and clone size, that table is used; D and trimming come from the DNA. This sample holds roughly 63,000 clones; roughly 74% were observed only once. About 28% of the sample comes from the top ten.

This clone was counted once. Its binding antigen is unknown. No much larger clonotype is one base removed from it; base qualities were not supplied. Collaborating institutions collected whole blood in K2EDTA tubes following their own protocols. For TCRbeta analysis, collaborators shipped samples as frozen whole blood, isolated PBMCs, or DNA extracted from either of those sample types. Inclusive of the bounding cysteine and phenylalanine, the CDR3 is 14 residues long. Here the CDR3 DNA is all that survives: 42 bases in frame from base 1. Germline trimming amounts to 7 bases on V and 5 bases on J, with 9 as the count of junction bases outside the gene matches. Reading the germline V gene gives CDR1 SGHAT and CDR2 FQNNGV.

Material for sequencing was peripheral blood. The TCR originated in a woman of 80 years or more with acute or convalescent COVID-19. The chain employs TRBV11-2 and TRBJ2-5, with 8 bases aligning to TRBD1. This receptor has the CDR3 CASNPGGGLETQYF. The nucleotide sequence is TGTGCCAGCAACCCAGGGGGCGGCCTTGAGACCCAGTACTTC.